Listed below are T cell receptor beta chains from one sample, sequenced in a study of blood T cell repertoires in COVID-19. Clones were read by immunoSEQ multiplex PCR, and TCRdb kept only the in-frame ones, dropping some. The table lists about 210,000 clones, 80% to 90% of them singletons. The sequencing sample was made of PBMCs or T cells enriched from blood (not recorded which). These receptors were obtained from a man in his forties or fifties who had recovered from COVID-19. The CDR3 runs from the conserved cysteine through the conserved F or W. A D gene is named only where the DNA matches it firmly. The size field is filled for only some rows; it gives once, few, many or a size class.

v_call	clone_size	d_call	j_call	cdr3_length	cdr3_aa	cdr3_nt
TRBV9	.	TRBD2	TRBJ2-2	17	CASSSESSGTNTGELFF	TGTGCCAGCAGCTCAGAAAGTAGCGGGACGAACACCGGGGAGCTGTTTTTT
TRBV9	.	.	TRBJ2-1	17	CASSVQGPPIPDNEQFF	TGTGCCAGCAGCGTACAGGGGCCGCCGATCCCTGACAATGAGCAGTTCTTC
TRBV9	.	.	TRBJ1-2	12	CASSSGEGGYTF	TGTGCCAGCAGCTCAGGGGAGGGTGGCTACACCTTC
TRBV7-6	few	TRBD2	TRBJ2-1	16	CASSLVAGETYNEQFF	TGTGCCAGCAGCTTAGTGGCGGGAGAGACCTACAATGAGCAGTTCTTC
TRBV10-3	.	.	TRBJ2-7	13	CAITTGQKYEQYF	TGTGCCATCACCACAGGCCAGAAATACGAGCAGTACTTC
TRBV5-1	.	.	TRBJ1-2	12	CASSPGGRGYTF	TGCGCCAGCAGCCCCGGAGGGCGAGGCTACACCTTC
TRBV9	once	.	TRBJ2-1	16	CASSVALVSSYNEQFF	TGTGCCAGCAGCGTAGCTCTGGTTAGCTCCTACAATGAGCAGTTCTTC
TRBV2	.	.	TRBJ2-1	14	CASNTQGTYNEQFF	TGTGCCAGCAATACACAGGGCACTTACAATGAGCAGTTCTTC
TRBV5-1	.	.	TRBJ2-5	14	CASSLGQELATQYF	TGCGCCAGCAGCTTGGGACAGGAATTGGCGACCCAGTACTTC
TRBV18	.	.	TRBJ2-3	13	CASSPLETDTQYF	TGTGCCAGCTCACCCCTTGAGACAGATACGCAGTATTTT
TRBV7-9	.	TRBD1	TRBJ2-4	15	CASSPGTGGVNIQYF	TGTGCCAGCAGCCCAGGGACAGGGGGCGTGAACATTCAGTACTTC
TRBV5-1	.	TRBD1	TRBJ1-1	13	CASSVGTGFEAFF	TGCGCCAGCAGCGTCGGGACAGGGTTTGAAGCTTTCTTT
TRBV18	.	.	TRBJ1-4	12	CASSSGNEKLFF	TGTGCCAGCTCATCAGGGAATGAAAAACTGTTTTTT
TRBV19	.	.	TRBJ1-2	14	CASSVANIGHGYTF	TGTGCCAGTAGCGTCGCAAACATTGGGCATGGCTACACCTTC
TRBV10-1	.	.	TRBJ2-1	14	CASSEGSPYNEQFF	TGCGCCAGCAGTGAGGGGAGTCCCTACAATGAGCAGTTCTTC
TRBV11-2	.	.	TRBJ2-1	15	CASSLGQAPGYEQFF	TGTGCCAGCAGCTTAGGGCAGGCGCCCGGCTATGAGCAGTTCTTC
TRBV19	.	TRBD1	TRBJ1-4	15	CASSSQTGVGEKLFF	TGTGCCAGTAGTTCCCAGACAGGGGTAGGGGAAAAACTGTTTTTT
TRBV7-9	.	.	TRBJ1-2	12	CASSLGRDGYTF	TGTGCCAGCAGCTTGGGCAGGGATGGCTACACCTTC
TRBV7-9	.	TRBD2	TRBJ2-3	16	CASSRGLAGVADTQYF	TGTGCCAGCAGCAGGGGACTAGCGGGAGTGGCAGATACGCAGTATTTT
TRBV10-1	.	TRBD1	TRBJ2-3	15	CASSPDRLVSDTQYF	TGCGCCAGCAGTCCGGACAGGCTAGTATCAGATACGCAGTATTTT
TRBV6-1	.	TRBD2	TRBJ2-7	16	CASSDFNGRLGYEQYF	TGTGCCAGCAGTGACTTTAACGGGAGGCTCGGCTACGAGCAGTACTTC
TRBV3-1/TRBV3-2	.	.	TRBJ2-2	15	CASSPLGSGTGELFF	TGTGCCAGCAGCCCGTTAGGGAGTGGTACCGGGGAGCTGTTTTTT
TRBV18	.	TRBD1	TRBJ1-5	15	CASSPRQGDGQPQHF	TGTGCCAGCTCACCACGACAGGGGGACGGTCAGCCCCAGCATTTT
TRBV30	.	TRBD1	TRBJ2-7	16	CAWRKGRTGLTYEQYF	TGTGCCTGGAGGAAGGGCCGGACAGGGCTTACCTACGAGCAGTACTTC
TRBV2	once	TRBD2	TRBJ2-3	17	CASSPGTSGRETDTQYF	TGTGCCAGCAGCCCAGGGACTAGCGGGAGGGAGACAGATACGCAGTATTTT
TRBV5-1	.	TRBD1	TRBJ2-7	14	CASSRSTGAYEQYF	TGCGCCAGCAGCCGATCCACAGGGGCCTACGAGCAGTACTTC
TRBV4-2	.	.	TRBJ1-1	11	CASSLRGEAFF	TGTGCCAGCAGCCTTAGGGGTGAAGCTTTCTTT
TRBV23-1	.	TRBD1	TRBJ1-1	15	CASTAEGAQNTEAFF	TGCGCCAGCACCGCGGAGGGGGCGCAGAACACTGAAGCTTTCTTT